This TCR beta chain was sequenced for a study of CD8 T cells in Susac syndrome. Study as a whole: Within the sequenced group of Susac syndrome patients, five or six showed active disease and about 8 were in remission.

This clonotype was counted once. Blood CD8+ and CD4+ T cells underwent high-throughput TCR beta sequencing. Negative isolation yielded CD4+ and CD8+ T cells, and FACS enriched TEMRA cells. The ends were cut back, 3 bases at V and 5 bases at J, with 10 bases in the middle. Looked up from germline, CDR1 is GTSNPN and CDR2 is SVGIG (reference sequence). The CDR3 spans 12 residues. Random hexamers were used to reverse transcribe about 0.45 to 1 ug of RNA. Multiplex PCR with immunoSEQ amplified the TCR beta CDR3 across 54 Vbeta and 13 Jbeta. TCRdb redid the calling of the immunoSEQ multiplex PCR reads with MiXCR, one entry per CDR3 protein. This table has 200,000 or so distinct CDR3 sequences, approximately 95% appearing once.

Material for sequencing was CD8+ T cells from PBMCs. The chain links TRBV30 to TRBJ1-1; D unclear. The clonotype was recovered from a human donor with Susac syndrome. Here the CDR3 reads CAWRPLKTEAFF. The DNA for the CDR3 is TGTGCCTGGAGACCCCTAAAGACTGAAGCTTTCTTT. The full variable domain, rest sourced from reference TRBV30 and TRBJ1-1, is SQTIHQWPATLVQPVGSPLSLECTVEGTSNPNLYWYRQAAGRGLQLLFYSVGIGQISSEVPQNLSASRPQDRQFILSSKKLLLSDSGFYLCAWRPLKTEAFFGQGTRLTVV.